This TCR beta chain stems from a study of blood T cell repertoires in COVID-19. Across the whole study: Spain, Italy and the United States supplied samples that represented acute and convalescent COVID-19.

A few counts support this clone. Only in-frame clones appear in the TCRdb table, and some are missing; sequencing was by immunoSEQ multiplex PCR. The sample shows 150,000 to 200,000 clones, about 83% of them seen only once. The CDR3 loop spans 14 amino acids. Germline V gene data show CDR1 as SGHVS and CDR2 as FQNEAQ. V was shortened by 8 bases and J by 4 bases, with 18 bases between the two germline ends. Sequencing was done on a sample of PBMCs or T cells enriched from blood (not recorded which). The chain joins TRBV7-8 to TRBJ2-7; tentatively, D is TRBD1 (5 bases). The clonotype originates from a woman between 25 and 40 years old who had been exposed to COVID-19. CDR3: CASGSAQGIYEQYF. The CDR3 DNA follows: TGTGCCAGCGGCTCTGCCCAGGGAATTTACGAGCAGTACTTC.